This T cell receptor beta chain was found in a study of T cells in Graves' hyperthyroidism and ophthalmopathy. Study-level results: Ophthalmopathy, which appeared later, was predicted by the model a median roughly 6.5 months before onset.

The study left out patients who had uncontrolled infection, other autoimmune disease, pregnancy or lactation. Each diagnosis was grounded in clinical symptoms, serum thyroxine and TRAb, thyroid ultrasound, and orbital computed tomography. Out of approximately 10 ml of fresh peripheral blood came the PBMCs. This clonotype has a count of ten or more. Antigen specificity is unknown. TCR beta CDR3 regions were amplified from RNA. With the HTBI primer set, the TCR CDR3 went through a first round of RT-PCR. TCRdb ran MiXCR on the multiplex PCR reads and lists one entry per CDR3 protein. The data show a few hundred thousand distinct CDR3 sequences, roughly 19% seen once. Sequenced input: blood. This clonotype was sampled from a woman younger than 30 with Graves' hyperthyroidism.

Here the CDR3 reads CSANRALYEQYF. For the CDR3, the DNA is TGCAGTGCTAACCGGGCCCTTTACGAGCAGTACTTC. This chain uses TRBV20-1 with TRBJ2-7, with D unresolved. Trimming took 4 bases from V and 4 from J, leaving 11 bases between them. CDR3 length: 12 amino acids. The germline V gene has CDR1 DFQATT and CDR2 SNEGSKA (reference sequence).